This TCR beta chain came from a study of post-analysis software for immune sequencing data (dated by TCRdb to between 2014 and 2016). Regarding the research as a whole: Disease courses on record covered relapsing-remitting, secondary progressive and progressive-relapsing multiple sclerosis, though some patients had no subtype annotation. The multiple sclerosis patient repertoires were compared with approximately 11 previously published healthy control repertoires from donors aged about 6 to 25 years. A subset of samples was prepared in parallel using single-end sample barcoding, then pooled and co-amplified after Illumina adapter ligation.

Libraries came from PCR. Instrument on record: Illumina HiSeq 2500. To reduce PCR and sequencing biases, unique molecular identifiers were built into the TCR beta cDNA libraries. Every 1 to 10 million input T cells yielded 500,000 or so cDNA molecules, meaning each molecule approximated one T cell. Patient libraries were prepared and sequenced with the same protocol used for the earlier healthy control dataset. Samples belonging to the same batch were prepared together, multiplexed and sequenced on a shared HiSeq lane. As for the original processing: MIGEC handled the raw barcoded reads, throwing out single-read molecular identifier groups before consensus assembly and CDR3 extraction. VDJtools was used for post-analysis of the clonotype tables, with diversity normalized by down-sampling every dataset to the smallest sample size. To correct batch-related cross-sample contamination, repertoire overlap clustering matched CDR3 amino acid sequences but not nucleotide sequences. Through fastp at Q25 and MiXCR, TCRdb rebuilt clones from the public reads, retaining in-frame beta chains. A single entry per CDR3 protein holds the most common genes and DNA from its merged rows. The V and J calls were not made by the authors but by TCRdb's processing. The sample records roughly 700,000 distinct CDR3 sequences, 25% to 30% of which are singletons. Around 0.56% of the sample rests with the top ten.

To demonstrate the VDJtools post-analysis software, the study profiled TCR beta repertoires from the peripheral blood of about a dozen young patients with multiple sclerosis. The multiple sclerosis patients were children and adolescents ranging in age from about 6 to 17 years. Details on this clonotype: The antigen it binds to is not known. Base qualities are not provided; no much larger clone lies one nucleotide away.

Beyond this particular receptor, the publication reports: The multiple sclerosis patient group was slightly younger than the control group. Direct clustering with F measure revealed strong co-clustering of samples prepared in the same batch, which led to a batch-effect correction. Roughly 5 TRBV segments, including TRBV5-6, TRBV5-1 and TRBV20-1, were significantly more frequent in patients than controls. Multiple sclerosis patients had significantly lower normalized Chao1 diversity than controls, a result that suggests substantial peripheral T-cell clonal expansion.

Trimming takes 5 bases from V and 8 bases from J, and the germline ends sit 22 bases apart. Including the terminal cysteine and phenylalanine, the CDR3 comprises 16 residues. Solely the CDR3 DNA is kept, with 48 bases framed from the first base. The sequenced sample consisted of blood. The clonotype originates from a girl aged 5 to 17 with multiple sclerosis. Recombination linked TRBV12-3 or TRBV12-4 to TRBJ2-4, and possibly TRBD1, on 6 matching bases. The nucleotides read TGTGCCAGCAGTCCCCGGGACATGGGGGCGTCGGACATTCAGTACTTC. Its translation reads: CASSPRDMGASDIQYF.